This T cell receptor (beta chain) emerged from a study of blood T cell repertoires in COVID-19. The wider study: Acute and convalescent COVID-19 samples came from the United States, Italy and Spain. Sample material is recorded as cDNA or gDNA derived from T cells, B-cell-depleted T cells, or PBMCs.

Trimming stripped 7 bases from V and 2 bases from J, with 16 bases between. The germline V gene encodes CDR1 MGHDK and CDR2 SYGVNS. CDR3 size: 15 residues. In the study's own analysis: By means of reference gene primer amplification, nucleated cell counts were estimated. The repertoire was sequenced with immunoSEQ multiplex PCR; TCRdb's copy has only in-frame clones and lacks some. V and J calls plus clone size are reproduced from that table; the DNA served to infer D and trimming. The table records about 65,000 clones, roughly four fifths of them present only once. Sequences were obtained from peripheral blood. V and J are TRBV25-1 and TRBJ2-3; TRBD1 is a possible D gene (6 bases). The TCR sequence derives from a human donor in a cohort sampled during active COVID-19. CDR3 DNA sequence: TGTGCCAGCACGCGAGCAGGGGCGTTCACAGATACGCAGTATTTT. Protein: CASTRAGAFTDTQYF.